This TCR beta chain was sequenced for a study of OX40 agonist ivuxolimab in advanced cancers. For the wider study: Ivuxolimab, which targeted the costimulatory receptor OX40 (CD134), was an agonistic, fully human IgG2 monoclonal antibody. The monotherapy dose-escalation portion (N of about 50 patients) of the phase I ivuxolimab trial is reported in the paper. Intravenous ivuxolimab was administered to patients every 2 weeks at six dose levels: 0.01, 0.1, 0.3, 1.5, 3 and 10 mg/kg. Of the approximately 53 patients in dose escalation, 19 had hepatocellular carcinoma, some 15 had melanoma, 9 had renal cell carcinoma and 9 had head and neck cancer. Peripheral TCRbeta sequencing aimed to test whether ivuxolimab altered TCR sequence diversity and caused clonal T-cell expansion. In the dose-escalation cohort, around four fifths of patients were male, and the mean age was around 60 years, with a range of roughly 20 to 80. Partial responses occurred in three dose-escalation patients: two with cutaneous melanoma and one with hepatocellular carcinoma. Prior anti-PD-1, anti-PD-L1 or anti-CTLA-4 therapy was permitted, and about two fifths of dose-escalation patients had received checkpoint inhibitors.

To sequence the TCRbeta CDR3 region, genomic DNA was isolated from the sorted cells. The immunoSEQ Assay was used to sequence the TCRbeta CDR3 regions. TCRdb carries this immuneACCESS record with in-frame sequences only. Its versions omit some clonotypes, under half of them owing to an unresolved V gene in the studies checked, with the rest unexplained. This sample holds around 100,000 clones; 95% to 96% were observed only once. The ten largest make up just over 2% of the sample. A remark on this clone: Its antigen remains unidentified. At one boundary the junction diverges from the germline segment, which might be a read error.

Study-wide conclusions, independent of this receptor: At doses of 0.1 to 3.0 mg/kg, clonal expansion of both CD4+ and CD8+ blood T cells was observed from baseline to week 6. Low levels of normalized T-cell clonal expansion were also seen in some patients who did not respond. After ivuxolimab, expanded clones were on average more numerous among CD8+ T cells than among CD4+ T cells. In the 0.1-3.0 mg/kg groups, partial responders were among the patients with the lowest normalized peripheral clonal expansion, particularly in CD8+ T cells. The antigen specificity of the clonally expanded peripheral T cells was not determined.

The germline V gene sets CDR1 to SGHRS and CDR2 to YFSETQ. There are 16 amino acids in the CDR3, from cysteine to phenylalanine inclusive. Here the CDR3 DNA is all that survives: 48 bases in frame from base 1. Patients with a history of autoimmune disease or receiving systemic immunosuppression were excluded from the trial. Peripheral blood for TCR sequencing was drawn from every dose cohort at baseline, at cycle 4 day 1 and at cycle 7 day 1. Samples were obtained from an open-label, multicenter, first-in-human phase I dose-escalation trial of ivuxolimab. The trial enrolled adults with locally advanced or metastatic head and neck squamous cell, hepatocellular, melanoma or renal cell carcinoma. Before TCR sequencing, CD4+ T cells and CD8+ T cells were sorted from peripheral blood as separate populations.

This chain is built from TRBV5-1 and TRBJ2-1; TRBD1 matches 10 bases in the middle. Sequencing was performed on CD4+ or CD8+ T cells sorted from blood, taken in a trial of the OX40 agonist ivuxolimab. The source is an adult with an advanced solid tumor such as melanoma, head and neck, liver or kidney cancer. The DNA sequence is as follows: TGCGCCAGCAGCTTGCACGACAGGGGGCTCTACGATGAGCAGTTCTTC. The encoded protein is CASSLHDRGLYDEQFF.